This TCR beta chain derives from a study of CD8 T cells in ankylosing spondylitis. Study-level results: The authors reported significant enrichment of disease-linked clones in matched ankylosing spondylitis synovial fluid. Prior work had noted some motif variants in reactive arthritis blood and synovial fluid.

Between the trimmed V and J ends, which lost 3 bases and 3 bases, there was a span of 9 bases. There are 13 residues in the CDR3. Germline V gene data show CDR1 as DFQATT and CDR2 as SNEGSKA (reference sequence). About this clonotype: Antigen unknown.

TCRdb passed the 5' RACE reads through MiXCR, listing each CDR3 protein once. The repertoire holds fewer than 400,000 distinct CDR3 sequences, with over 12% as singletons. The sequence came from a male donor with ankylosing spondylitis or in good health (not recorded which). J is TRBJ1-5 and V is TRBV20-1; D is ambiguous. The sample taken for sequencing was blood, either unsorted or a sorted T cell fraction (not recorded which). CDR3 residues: CSASSNFNQPQHF. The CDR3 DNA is TGCAGTGCTAGCTCAAACTTCAATCAGCCCCAGCATTTT.